The clone carrying this T cell receptor (beta chain) came up many times. Its antigen is as yet unknown. The sample is drawn from a study of CD8 T cells in ankylosing spondylitis. TCRdb re-derived calls from the 5' RACE reads in MiXCR, one entry per CDR3 protein. In the table there are more than 500,000 distinct CDR3 sequences, approximately 5% of which are singletons. General study points: Ankylosing spondylitis blood seemed to carry a telltale TCR beta motif made of under 10 highly homologous variants.

With 8 bases removed from V and 0 bases from J, the gap between germline ends came to 10 bases. This CDR3 region has 12 residues. Germline assignment: CDR1 DFQATT and CDR2 SNEGSKA (reference sequence). The rearrangement uses TRBV20-1 and TRBJ1-2; D call uncertain. Sequencing input: blood, either unsorted or a sorted T cell fraction (not recorded which). This clonotype originated in a male donor with ankylosing spondylitis. The CDR3 loop is CSPSGTNYGYTF. CDR3 coding DNA: TGCAGTCCCTCCGGAACTAACTATGGCTACACCTTC.